The following is a T cell receptor (beta chain) sequence with its context. The target antigen is unknown. This sample is drawn from a study of CD8 T cells in ankylosing spondylitis. Study-level results: Disease-linked clones were CD8+ and relatively rare in peripheral blood. Blood of patients with ankylosing spondylitis appeared to be characterized by a TCR beta motif of 8 or 9 highly homologous variants. Within matched ankylosing spondylitis synovial fluid, disease-linked clones were reportedly significantly enriched.

Scientists made TCR beta libraries using quantitative 5'-RACE with molecular barcodes. TCRdb re-called the 5' RACE reads through MiXCR, storing one row per CDR3 protein. The table shows approximately 30,000 distinct CDR3 sequences, with 7.9% occurring only once. Germline CDR1 and CDR2: SQVTM and ANQGSEA. After removal of 4 bases from V and 0 bases from J, the junction contained 7 bases not matched to a gene. The CDR3 sequence is 15 residues long. This clonotype was sampled from a male donor with ankylosing spondylitis or in good health (not recorded which). The sample consisted of blood. This chain links TRBV29-1 with TRBJ2-7, with TRBD1 identical over 9 bases. The chain's CDR3 is CSVAYRDRASYEQYF. DNA for the CDR3: TGCAGCGTTGCTTACCGGGACAGGGCCTCCTACGAGCAGTACTTC.